The rows below give T cell receptor beta chains drawn from one sample of a study of CD8 T cells in Susac syndrome. TCRdb called the immunoSEQ multiplex PCR reads again in MiXCR, with one record for every CDR3 protein. The sample includes 140,000 or so distinct CDR3 sequences, around 94% of them seen just once. Sample: CD4+ T cells from PBMCs. Receptors originate from a human donor in good health. The CDR3 runs from the conserved cysteine through the conserved F or W. D genes are given only for firm matches. Some rows have no size entry. The others give once, few or many, or a class for an expanded clone.

clone size: NA
V gene: TRBV24-1
J gene: TRBJ2-3
D gene: TRBD1
CDR3 protein: CATSDFRGTGPDTQYF
CDR3 DNA: TGTGCCACCAGTGATTTCCGCGGGACAGGTCCAGATACGCAGTATTTT

clone size: NA
V gene: TRBV5-1
J gene: TRBJ1-6
D gene: TRBD1
CDR3 protein: CASSGGQYNSPLHF
CDR3 DNA: TGCGCCAGCAGCGGGGGACAGTATAATTCACCCCTCCACTTT

clone size: NA
V gene: TRBV7-2
J gene: TRBJ1-5
D gene: TRBD1
CDR3 protein: CASSLAGQGRQPQHF
CDR3 DNA: TGTGCCAGCAGCTTAGCGGGACAGGGGCGACAGCCCCAGCATTTT

clone size: NA
V gene: TRBV3-1
J gene: TRBJ2-2
D gene: NA
CDR3 protein: CASSPQLANTGELFF
CDR3 DNA: TGTGCCAGCAGCCCCCAACTCGCGAACACCGGGGAGCTGTTTTTT

clone size: NA
V gene: TRBV5-4
J gene: TRBJ2-3
D gene: NA
CDR3 protein: CASSSRDLTDTQYF
CDR3 DNA: TGTGCCAGCAGCTCTCGGGACCTCACAGATACGCAGTATTTT

clone size: few
V gene: TRBV6-1
J gene: TRBJ2-7
D gene: TRBD1
CDR3 protein: CASPPRTGEDEQYF
CDR3 DNA: TGTGCCAGTCCACCCCGGACAGGGGAGGACGAGCAGTACTTC

clone size: NA
V gene: TRBV29-1
J gene: TRBJ2-3
D gene: TRBD2
CDR3 protein: CSAGGMAGADTQYF
CDR3 DNA: TGCAGCGCTGGAGGGATGGCGGGGGCAGATACGCAGTATTTT

clone size: NA
V gene: TRBV15
J gene: TRBJ2-7
D gene: NA
CDR3 protein: CATSRGGHLNYEQYF
CDR3 DNA: TGTGCCACCAGCAGAGGTGGACACCTCAACTACGAGCAGTACTTC

clone size: once
V gene: TRBV6-1
J gene: TRBJ1-4
D gene: TRBD1
CDR3 protein: CASSPSGTGVNEKLFF
CDR3 DNA: TGTGCCAGCAGTCCCTCCGGGACAGGGGTTAATGAAAAACTGTTTTTT

clone size: NA
V gene: TRBV29-1
J gene: TRBJ1-4
D gene: NA
CDR3 protein: CSVRNGEGEKLFF
CDR3 DNA: TGCAGCGTGAGAAATGGGGAAGGTGAAAAACTGTTTTTT

clone size: NA
V gene: TRBV3-1
J gene: TRBJ2-5
D gene: TRBD2
CDR3 protein: CASSQDRSGRLQETQYF
CDR3 DNA: TGTGCCAGCAGCCAAGATAGAAGCGGGAGGCTGCAAGAGACCCAGTACTTC

clone size: NA
V gene: TRBV30
J gene: TRBJ1-2
D gene: NA
CDR3 protein: CAWSVHGDFGYTF
CDR3 DNA: TGTGCCTGGAGTGTGCACGGGGACTTTGGCTACACCTTC

clone size: NA
V gene: TRBV5-1
J gene: TRBJ2-7
D gene: TRBD2
CDR3 protein: CASSSLPAGGPEQYF
CDR3 DNA: TGCGCCAGCAGCTCCCTCCCCGCGGGAGGTCCCGAGCAGTACTTC

clone size: NA
V gene: TRBV5-1
J gene: TRBJ2-1
D gene: NA
CDR3 protein: CASSLELSREQFF
CDR3 DNA: TGCGCCAGCAGCTTGGAACTGAGTCGTGAGCAGTTCTTC

clone size: NA
V gene: TRBV3-1
J gene: TRBJ2-4
D gene: NA
CDR3 protein: CASSHGGGQNIQYF
CDR3 DNA: TGTGCCAGCAGCCACGGAGGGGGTCAAAACATTCAGTACTTC

clone size: NA
V gene: TRBV9
J gene: TRBJ1-1
D gene: NA
CDR3 protein: CASSAYRAEAFF
CDR3 DNA: TGTGCCAGCAGCGCTTACAGGGCTGAAGCTTTCTTT

clone size: NA
V gene: TRBV2
J gene: TRBJ1-1
D gene: NA
CDR3 protein: CASSENSNTEAFF
CDR3 DNA: TGTGCCAGCAGTGAGAATTCGAACACTGAAGCTTTCTTT

clone size: NA
V gene: TRBV19
J gene: TRBJ1-1
D gene: TRBD1
CDR3 protein: CASTPVGQARGTEAFF
CDR3 DNA: TGTGCCAGTACCCCGGTCGGACAGGCCCGCGGCACTGAAGCTTTCTTT

clone size: NA
V gene: TRBV20-1
J gene: TRBJ1-2
D gene: TRBD1
CDR3 protein: CSATTGVNYGYTF
CDR3 DNA: TGCAGTGCTACAACAGGGGTTAACTATGGCTACACCTTC

clone size: NA
V gene: TRBV20-1
J gene: TRBJ2-7
D gene: TRBD1
CDR3 protein: CSALTGWEQYF
CDR3 DNA: TGCAGTGCTTTGACAGGGTGGGAGCAGTACTTC

clone size: NA
V gene: TRBV19
J gene: TRBJ1-2
D gene: NA
CDR3 protein: CASKEQDVSGYTF
CDR3 DNA: TGTGCCAGTAAAGAACAGGACGTGAGTGGCTACACCTTC

clone size: NA
V gene: TRBV20-1
J gene: TRBJ2-7
D gene: TRBD2
CDR3 protein: CSASAGGNLGEQYF
CDR3 DNA: TGCAGTGCTAGTGCCGGGGGGAACCTCGGCGAGCAGTACTTC

clone size: NA
V gene: TRBV4-2
J gene: TRBJ1-2
D gene: NA
CDR3 protein: CASSQANKRLDGYTF
CDR3 DNA: TGTGCCAGCAGCCAAGCCAACAAACGCTTGGATGGCTACACCTTC